This passage covers 10 T cell receptor beta chains from one sample sequenced in a study of ipilimumab plus nivolumab after autologous stem cell transplantation. TCRdb keeps only in-frame clones here, not all; method: immunoSEQ multiplex PCR. Of roughly 86,000 clones in the sample, 75% to 85% are singletons; the top ten hold approximately 2.2%. The source material was PBMCs, sampled in a trial of ipilimumab plus nivolumab as post-transplant consolidation. All receptors derive from a male donor with diffuse large B-cell lymphoma.

This sequence joins TRBV5-1 and TRBJ2-1; 12 bases map to TRBD2. Germline loops: CDR1 SGHRS, CDR2 YFSETQ. With 3 bases clipped from V and 8 bases from J, the junction kept 6 bases outside the gene matches. This CDR3 contains 15 residues. The CDR3 loop reads CASSSLAGGIDEQFF. CDR3 nucleotides: TGCGCCAGCAGCTCACTAGCGGGGGGTATAGATGAGCAGTTCTTC. The variable domain in full, with the rest retrieved from reference TRBV5-1 and TRBJ2-1, is KAGVTQTPRYLIKTRGQQVTLSCSPISGHRSVSWYQQTPGQGLQFLFEYFSETQRNKGNFPGRFSGRQFSNSRSEMNVSTLELGDSALYLCASSSLAGGIDEQFFGPGTRLTVL.

V usage is TRBV19 and J usage is TRBJ2-3; 13 bases fit TRBD2. Trimming at V came to 5 bases and at J to 0 bases, leaving 8 bases not matched to a gene. CDR1 and CDR2 (germline): LNHDA, SQIVND (reference sequence). The length of the CDR3 is 18 residues. This CDR3 is CASSSLAGGVPSTDTQYF. CDR3 in DNA: TGTGCCAGTAGTTCACTAGCGGGGGGGGTACCTAGCACAGATACGCAGTATTTT.

The CDR3 nucleotides read TGTGCCAGCAGCTTAGTGGCTCTGGGCGGGGGAAGGGCAGATACGCAGTATTTT. This codes for CASSLVALGGGRADTQYF. The chain couples TRBV7-9 to TRBJ2-3, with TRBD2 matching over 7 bases. The length of the CDR3 is 18 residues. Trimming removed 1 base from V and 4 bases from J; junction bases left unmatched: 14. Germline CDR1 is SEHNR and CDR2 is FQNEAQ (reference sequence).

CDR3 nucleotide sequence: TGTGCCAGCAGCTCTCTCGGTAATACGCAGTATTTT. Residues: CASSSLGNTQYF. The genes are TRBV7-9 and TRBJ2-3; D is undetermined. Germline V gene lookup returns CDR1 SEHNR and CDR2 FQNEAQ (reference sequence). With 4 bases removed from V and 7 bases from J, the gap between germline ends came to 9 bases. The CDR3 totals 12 residues. The variable domain in full, with the rest retrieved from reference TRBV7-9 and TRBJ2-3, is DTGVSQNPRHKITKRGQNVTFRCDPISEHNRLYWYRQTLGQGPEFLTYFQNEAQLEKSRLLSDRFSAERPKGSFSTLEIQRTEQGDSAMYLCASSSLGNTQYFGPGTRLTVL.

On this clone: Other DNA sequences in this specimen translate into the identical CDR3. The V call is TRBV5-1, the J call TRBJ1-2; no clear D gene. V was shortened by 0 bases and J by 0 bases, with 6 bases between the two germline ends. The CDR3 covers 14 residues. The germline CDR1 and CDR2 sequences are SGHRS and YFSETQ. The CDR3 loop reads CASSLGSSNYGYTF. For the CDR3, the DNA is TGCGCCAGCAGCTTGGGGAGCTCTAACTATGGCTACACCTTC. The full variable domain, rest sourced from reference TRBV5-1 and TRBJ1-2, is KAGVTQTPRYLIKTRGQQVTLSCSPISGHRSVSWYQQTPGQGLQFLFEYFSETQRNKGNFPGRFSGRQFSNSRSEMNVSTLELGDSALYLCASSLGSSNYGYTFGSGTRLTVV.

V and J are TRBV15 and TRBJ1-3, with D tentatively TRBD1 (6 bases). The CDR3 length is 14 residues. Trimming removed 4 bases from V and 6 bases from J, with 13 bases in between. Per germline, CDR1 LNHNV and CDR2 YYDKDF (reference sequence). CDR3 protein: CATSINREENTIYF. The CDR3 bases are TGTGCCACCAGCATAAACAGGGAGGAAAACACCATATATTTT.

This clone was recorded a few times. The chain carries TRBV19 and TRBJ2-2; D not resolved. V gave up 9 bases and J gave up 0 bases, with 11 bases separating them. The germline V gene encodes CDR1 LNHDA and CDR2 SQIVND (reference sequence). The CDR3 length is 14 residues. The CDR3 nucleotides read TGTGCCAGCAGACGGAGCTCGAACACCGGGGAGCTGTTTTTT. Amino acid sequence: CASRRSSNTGELFF.

The chain employs TRBV7-3 and TRBJ1-1, with 8 bases lining up with TRBD1. The CDR3 spans 14 residues. After removal of 2 bases from V and 4 bases from J, the junction contained 3 bases not matched to a gene. Germline V gives CDR1 SGHTA, CDR2 FQGTGA. For the CDR3, the DNA is TGTGCCAGCAGCTTAGTACAGGGGGGCACTGAAGCTTTCTTT. This encodes CASSLVQGGTEAFF.

The rearrangement joins TRBV29-1 to TRBJ2-3; D unresolved. The CDR3 contains 12 residues. The V gene lost 4 bases and the J gene lost 6 bases, with 11 bases spanning the gap. Germline V gives CDR1 SQVTM, CDR2 ANQGSEA. CDR3 loop: CSVGRARDTQYF. The CDR3 DNA is TGCAGCGTTGGTCGGGCTAGGGATACGCAGTATTTT.

The chain joins TRBV4-1 to TRBJ2-1, with D tentatively TRBD1 (5 bases). This CDR3 comprises 16 residues. The V end was cut by 4 bases, the J end by 5 bases, with 18 bases between. CDR1 is MGHRA and CDR2 is YSYEKL in the germline V gene. Written as DNA, the CDR3 is TGCGCCAGCAGCCCCAAGTCCCCAGGGTCCAACAATGAGCAGTTCTTC. The encoded protein is CASSPKSPGSNNEQFF.